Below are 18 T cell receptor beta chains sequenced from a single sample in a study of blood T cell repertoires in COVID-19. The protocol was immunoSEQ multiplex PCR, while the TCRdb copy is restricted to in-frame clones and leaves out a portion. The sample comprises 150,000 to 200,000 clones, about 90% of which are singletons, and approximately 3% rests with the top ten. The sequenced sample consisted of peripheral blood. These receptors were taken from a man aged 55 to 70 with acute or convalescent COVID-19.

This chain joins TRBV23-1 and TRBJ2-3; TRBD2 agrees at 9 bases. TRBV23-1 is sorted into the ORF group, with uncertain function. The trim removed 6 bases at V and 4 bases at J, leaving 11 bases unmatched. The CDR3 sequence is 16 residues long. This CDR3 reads CASSPPFCGGADTQYF. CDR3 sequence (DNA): TGCGCCAGCAGCCCACCTTTTTGCGGGGGGGCAGATACGCAGTATTTT.

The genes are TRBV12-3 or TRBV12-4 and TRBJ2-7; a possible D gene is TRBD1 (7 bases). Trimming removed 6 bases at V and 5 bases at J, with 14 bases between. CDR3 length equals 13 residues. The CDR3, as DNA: TGTGCCAGCAGACGAGGGGGGACAGACGAGCAGTACTTC. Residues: CASRRGGTDEQYF.

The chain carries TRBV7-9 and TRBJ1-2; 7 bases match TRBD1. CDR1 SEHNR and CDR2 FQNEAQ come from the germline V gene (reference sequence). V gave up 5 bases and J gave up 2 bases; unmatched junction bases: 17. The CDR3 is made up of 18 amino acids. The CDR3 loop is CASSQNLGTGTANYGYTF. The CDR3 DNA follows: TGTGCCAGCAGCCAGAACCTAGGAACCGGGACAGCAAACTATGGCTACACCTTC.

The CDR3 spells CASSQGPGGPEAFF. The CDR3 nucleotides read TGTGCCAGCAGTCAAGGGCCGGGAGGCCCTGAAGCTTTCTTT. The rearrangement joins TRBV27 to TRBJ1-1; unclear D gene. The V gene's germline CDR1 is MNHEY and CDR2 SMNVEV (reference sequence). Trimming cost V 5 bases and J 6 bases, with 16 bases left between them. The CDR3 runs to 14 residues.

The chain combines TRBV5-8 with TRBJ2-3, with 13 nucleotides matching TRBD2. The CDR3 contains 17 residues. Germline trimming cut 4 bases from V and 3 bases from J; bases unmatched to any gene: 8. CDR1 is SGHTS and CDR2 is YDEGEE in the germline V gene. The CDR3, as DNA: TGTGCCAGCAGCCCCGGGACTAGCGGGGCGGGAACAGATACGCAGTATTTT. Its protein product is CASSPGTSGAGTDTQYF.

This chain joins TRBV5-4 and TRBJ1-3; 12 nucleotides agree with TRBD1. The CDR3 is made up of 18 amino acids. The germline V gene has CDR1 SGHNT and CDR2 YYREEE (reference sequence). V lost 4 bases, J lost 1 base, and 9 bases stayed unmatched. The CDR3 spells CASSNRDRGRGSGNTIYF. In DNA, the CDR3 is TGTGCCAGCAGCAACCGGGACAGGGGGCGCGGGTCTGGAAACACCATATATTTT. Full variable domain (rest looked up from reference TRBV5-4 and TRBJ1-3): ETGVTQSPTHLIKTRGQQVTLRCSSQSGHNTVSWYQQALGQGPQFIFQYYREEENGRGNFPPRFSGLQFPNYSSELNVNALELDDSALYLCASSNRDRGRGSGNTIYFGEGSWLTVV.

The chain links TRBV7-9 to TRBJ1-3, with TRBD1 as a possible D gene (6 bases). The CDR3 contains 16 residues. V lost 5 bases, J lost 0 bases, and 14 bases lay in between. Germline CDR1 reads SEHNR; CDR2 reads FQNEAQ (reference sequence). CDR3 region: CASSPGTLSSGNTIYF. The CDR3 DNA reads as TGTGCCAGCAGCCCCGGGACACTTAGCTCTGGAAACACCATATATTTT.

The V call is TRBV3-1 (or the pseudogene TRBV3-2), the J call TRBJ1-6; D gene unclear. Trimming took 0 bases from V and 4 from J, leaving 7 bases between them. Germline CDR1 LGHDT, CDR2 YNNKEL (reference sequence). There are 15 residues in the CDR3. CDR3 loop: CASSQDNGYNSPLHF. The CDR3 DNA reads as TGTGCCAGCAGCCAAGATAACGGTTATAATTCACCCCTCCACTTT.

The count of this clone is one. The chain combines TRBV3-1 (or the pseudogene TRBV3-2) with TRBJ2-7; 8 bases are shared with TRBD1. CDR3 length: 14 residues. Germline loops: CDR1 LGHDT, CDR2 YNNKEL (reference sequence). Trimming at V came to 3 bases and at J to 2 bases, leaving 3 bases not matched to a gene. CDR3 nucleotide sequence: TGTGCCAGCAGCCAGGGACAGGAGGCCTACGAGCAGTACTTC. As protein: CASSQGQEAYEQYF.

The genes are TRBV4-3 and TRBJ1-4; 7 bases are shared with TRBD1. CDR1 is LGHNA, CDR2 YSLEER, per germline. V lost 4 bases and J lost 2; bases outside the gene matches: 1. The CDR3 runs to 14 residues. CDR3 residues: CASSPGGTNEKLFF. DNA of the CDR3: TGCGCCAGCAGCCCAGGGGGGACTAATGAAAAACTGTTTTTT.

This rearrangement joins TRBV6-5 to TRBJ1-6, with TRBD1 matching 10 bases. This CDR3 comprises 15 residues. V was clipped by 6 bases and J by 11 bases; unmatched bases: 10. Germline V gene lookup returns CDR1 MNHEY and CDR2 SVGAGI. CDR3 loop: CASRPRDRGYAPLHF. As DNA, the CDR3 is TGTGCCAGCAGACCCCGGGACAGGGGTTACGCACCCCTCCACTTT.

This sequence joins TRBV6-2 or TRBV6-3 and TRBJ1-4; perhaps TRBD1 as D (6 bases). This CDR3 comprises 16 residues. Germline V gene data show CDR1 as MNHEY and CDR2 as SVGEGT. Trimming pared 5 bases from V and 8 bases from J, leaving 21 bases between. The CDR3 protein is CASSIRVGQKGEKLFF. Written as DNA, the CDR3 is TGTGCCAGCAGTATCCGGGTCGGACAGAAGGGAGAAAAACTGTTTTTT.

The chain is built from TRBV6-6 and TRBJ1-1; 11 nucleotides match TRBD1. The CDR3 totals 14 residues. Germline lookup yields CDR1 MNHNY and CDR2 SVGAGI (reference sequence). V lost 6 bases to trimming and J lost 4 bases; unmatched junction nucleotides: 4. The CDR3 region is CASRPGTGGTEAFF. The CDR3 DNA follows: TGTGCCAGCAGGCCTGGGACAGGGGGCACTGAAGCTTTCTTT.

The DNA of the CDR3 is TGTGCCAGCGAATTTAAGGGACAGGGGGGAGATGAAGCTTTCTTT. Amino acids: CASEFKGQGGDEAFF. This chain joins TRBV6-5 and TRBJ1-1, with TRBD1 matching 11 bases. The CDR3 runs 15 residues. J gave up 7 bases and V 8 bases, and 12 bases lay outside the gene matches. Germline V lookup: CDR1 MNHEY, CDR2 SVGAGI.

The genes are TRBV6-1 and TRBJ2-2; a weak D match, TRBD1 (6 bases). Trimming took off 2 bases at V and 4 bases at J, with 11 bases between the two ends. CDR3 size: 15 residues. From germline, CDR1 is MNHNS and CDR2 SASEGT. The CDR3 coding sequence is TGTGCCAGCAGTGAAAATAGGGGGAGCACCGGGGAGCTGTTTTTT. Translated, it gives CASSENRGSTGELFF.

CDR3 residues: CASSQPGGGYEQYF. The CDR3 DNA reads as TGTGCCAGCAGCCAACCGGGAGGAGGTTACGAGCAGTACTTC. The chain links TRBV4-2 to TRBJ2-7; 7 nucleotides agree with TRBD2. Germline CDR1 LGHNA, CDR2 YNFKEQ. CDR3 size: 14 residues. V shed 2 bases, J shed 4 bases, and the junction held 5 bases outside the gene matches.

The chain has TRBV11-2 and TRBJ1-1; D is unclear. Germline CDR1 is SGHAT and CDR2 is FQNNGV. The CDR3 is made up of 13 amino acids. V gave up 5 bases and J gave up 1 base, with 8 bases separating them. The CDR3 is CASSLRQNTEAFF. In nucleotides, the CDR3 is TGTGCCAGCAGCCTTCGACAGAACACTGAAGCTTTCTTT.

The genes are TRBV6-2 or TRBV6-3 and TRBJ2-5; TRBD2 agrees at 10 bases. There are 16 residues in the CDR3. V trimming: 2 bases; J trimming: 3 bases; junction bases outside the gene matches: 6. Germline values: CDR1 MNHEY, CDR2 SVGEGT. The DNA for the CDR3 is TGTGCCAGCAGTTACCTTAGCGGGGGGCCGAAAGAGACCCAGTACTTC. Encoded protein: CASSYLSGGPKETQYF.